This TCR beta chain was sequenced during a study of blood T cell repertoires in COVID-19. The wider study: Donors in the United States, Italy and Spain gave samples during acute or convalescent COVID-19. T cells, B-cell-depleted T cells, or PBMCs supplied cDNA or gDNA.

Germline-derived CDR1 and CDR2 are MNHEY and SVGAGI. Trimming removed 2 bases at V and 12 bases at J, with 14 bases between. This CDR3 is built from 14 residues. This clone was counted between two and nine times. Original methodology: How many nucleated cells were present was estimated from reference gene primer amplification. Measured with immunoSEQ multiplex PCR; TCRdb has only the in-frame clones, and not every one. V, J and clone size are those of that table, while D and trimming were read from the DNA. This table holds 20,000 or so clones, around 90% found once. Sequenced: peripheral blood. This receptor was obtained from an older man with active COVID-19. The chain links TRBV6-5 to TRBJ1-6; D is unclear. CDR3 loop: CASSYGRTRGPLHF. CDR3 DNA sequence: TGTGCCAGCAGTTACGGACGGACTCGGGGACCCCTCCACTTT.